The T cell receptor beta chain under discussion was sequenced for a study of blood T cell repertoires in COVID-19. Here immunoSEQ multiplex PCR was the method, and the copy in TCRdb shows in-frame clones only, minus some. The table lists about 280,000 clones, approximately 90% of them singletons. V dropped 3 bases and J dropped 1; count of bases not matched to a gene: 2. Germline values: CDR1 KGHSH, CDR2 LQKENI. The CDR3 is 15 amino acids. The TCR comes from a woman in her fifties or sixties who had recovered from COVID-19. The chain employs TRBV18 and TRBJ2-7; the match to TRBD2 covers 11 bases. The sequencing sample was made of peripheral blood. CDR3 residues: CASSPGTSGSYEQYF. The CDR3 DNA reads as TGTGCCAGCTCACCTGGGACTAGCGGTTCCTACGAGCAGTACTTC.